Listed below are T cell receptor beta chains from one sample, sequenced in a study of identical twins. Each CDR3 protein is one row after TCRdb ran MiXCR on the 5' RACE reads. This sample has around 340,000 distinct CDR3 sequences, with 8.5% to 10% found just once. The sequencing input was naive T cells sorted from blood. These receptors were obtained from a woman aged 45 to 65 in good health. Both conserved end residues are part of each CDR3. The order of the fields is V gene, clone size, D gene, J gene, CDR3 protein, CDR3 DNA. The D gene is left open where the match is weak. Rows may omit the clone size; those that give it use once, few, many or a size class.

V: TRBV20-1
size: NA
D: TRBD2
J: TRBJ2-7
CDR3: CSAWGTSGSARYF
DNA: TGCAGTGCTTGGGGGACTAGCGGGAGTGCCCGGTACTTC

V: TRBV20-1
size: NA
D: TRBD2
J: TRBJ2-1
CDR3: CSARGLAVNNEQFF
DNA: TGCAGTGCTAGAGGACTAGCGGTAAACAATGAGCAGTTCTTC

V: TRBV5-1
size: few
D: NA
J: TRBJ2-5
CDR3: CASSPIGSQETQYF
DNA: TGCGCCAGCAGCCCGATAGGTAGCCAAGAGACCCAGTACTTC

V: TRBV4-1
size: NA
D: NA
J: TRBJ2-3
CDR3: CASSQFDSITDTQYF
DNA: TGCGCCAGCAGCCAATTTGACAGCATCACAGATACGCAGTATTTT

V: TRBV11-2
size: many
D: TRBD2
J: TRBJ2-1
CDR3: CASSLTIAGYSYNEQFF
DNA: TGTGCCAGCAGCTTGACCATAGCGGGATACTCCTACAATGAGCAGTTCTTC

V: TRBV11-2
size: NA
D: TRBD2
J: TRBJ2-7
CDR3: CASSLDGGSAYEQYF
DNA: TGTGCCAGCAGCTTAGATGGCGGGAGTGCTTACGAGCAGTACTTC

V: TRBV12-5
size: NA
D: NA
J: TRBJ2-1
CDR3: CASGFLVAGEQFF
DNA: TGTGCTAGTGGTTTTTTAGTAGCAGGGGAGCAGTTCTTC

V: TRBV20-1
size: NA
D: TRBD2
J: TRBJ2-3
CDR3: CSASLAGGLDTQYF
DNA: TGCAGTGCTAGCCTAGCGGGAGGGCTAGATACGCAGTATTTT

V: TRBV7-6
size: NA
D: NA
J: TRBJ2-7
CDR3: CASSLGGDGVFEQYF
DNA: TGTGCCAGCAGCTTAGGTGGTGATGGGGTGTTTGAGCAGTACTTC

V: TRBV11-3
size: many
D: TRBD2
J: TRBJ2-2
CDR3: CASSATGLAGGTGELFF
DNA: TGTGCCAGCAGTGCCACCGGACTAGCGGGAGGTACCGGGGAGCTGTTTTTT

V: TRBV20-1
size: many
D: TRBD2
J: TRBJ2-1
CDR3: CSARDPVVAGDEQFF
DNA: TGCAGTGCTAGAGATCCAGTGGTAGCGGGAGATGAGCAGTTCTTC

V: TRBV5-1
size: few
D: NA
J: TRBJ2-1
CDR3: CASSSRLGRLEDEQFF
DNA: TGCGCCAGCAGCTCCCGTCTGGGGCGGTTGGAGGATGAGCAGTTCTTC

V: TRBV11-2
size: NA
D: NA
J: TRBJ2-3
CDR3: CASSLAAGATDTQYF
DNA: TGTGCCAGCAGCTTAGCAGCGGGTGCCACAGATACGCAGTATTTT

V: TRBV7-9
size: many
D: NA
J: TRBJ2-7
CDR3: CASSLVGGASYEQYF
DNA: TGTGCCAGCAGCTTAGTAGGGGGGGCTTCCTACGAGCAGTACTTC

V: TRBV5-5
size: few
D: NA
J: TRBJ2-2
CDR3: CASSLQTGTTGELFF
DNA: TGTGCCAGCAGCTTGCAAACAGGGACCACCGGGGAGCTGTTTTTT